The sequence of this TCR beta chain was determined in a study of blood T cell repertoires in COVID-19. Authors' data handling: Quantification of nucleated cells was approximated via reference gene primer amplification. Using immunoSEQ multiplex PCR, the repertoire was profiled, and TCRdb retains in-frame clones only, with some absent. V, J and clone size derive from that table, while D and trimming were established from the DNA sequence. The sample has 150,000 to 200,000 clones, roughly 77% seen once. The germline V gene encodes CDR1 MNHEY and CDR2 SMNVEV (reference sequence). This CDR3 contains 16 residues. The V and J ends lost 2 bases and 3 bases, in that order; junction bases with no gene match: 8.

The sample was PBMCs or T cells enriched from blood (not recorded which). The chain couples TRBV27 to TRBJ1-2, with TRBD1 identical over 8 bases. The sequence came from a woman aged 50 to 60 with acute COVID-19. CDR3 sequence reads: CASSLDRGSGYYGYTF. The CDR3 nucleotides are TGTGCCAGCAGTTTAGACAGGGGATCAGGGTACTATGGCTACACCTTC.